Listed here are 2 T cell receptor beta chains from one sample, sequenced in a study of blood T cell repertoires in COVID-19. Profiled with immunoSEQ multiplex PCR; TCRdb holds only in-frame clones, not every one. The sample holds about 300,000 clones, about 88% seen once. The sequencing sample was made of peripheral blood. The receptor set was obtained from a man in his 70s with acute or convalescent COVID-19.

This clone was observed a single time. V usage is TRBV4-1 and J usage is TRBJ2-7; 11 bases align to TRBD2. The germline V gene has CDR1 MGHRA and CDR2 YSYEKL. The length of the CDR3 is 16 residues. J was trimmed by 6 bases and V by 1 base; bases with no gene match: 8. CDR3 sequence reads: CASSQVSGGASREQYF. CDR3 DNA: TGCGCCAGCAGCCAAGTTAGCGGGGGGGCTTCTCGCGAGCAGTACTTC.

The chain joins TRBV5-1 to TRBJ1-3, with unresolved D. The CDR3 is 15 amino acids. Germline values: CDR1 SGHRS, CDR2 YFSETQ. Trimming took 4 bases from V and 3 from J, leaving 14 bases between them. This CDR3 reads CASSRSNTNGNTIYF. CDR3 nucleotide sequence: TGCGCCAGCAGCCGATCCAACACGAATGGAAACACCATATATTTT.